Each of the 26 T cell receptor beta chains below was sequenced from the same sample in a study of cytomegalovirus exposure and HLA in healthy donors. This PCR relied on a set of 60 Vbeta primers and 13 Jbeta primers. Sequencing used immunoSEQ multiplex PCR; TCRdb keeps in-frame clones, though not all of them. The data hold 130,000 or so clones, with roughly 70% observed a single time. The sample comprised PBMCs. These receptors were collected from a man aged 40-49 years in good health and CMV-seropositive.

This chain uses TRBV5-6 with TRBJ2-2, with 9 bases that match TRBD2. The CDR3 is 16 residues long. Unmatched junction bases numbered 6, after V lost 6 bases and J lost 0 bases. The germline V gene encodes CDR1 SGHDT and CDR2 YYEEEE. The CDR3 is CASTRRGGSNTGELFF. In nucleotides, the CDR3 is TGTGCCAGCACTCGGCGGGGGGGCTCGAACACCGGGGAGCTGTTTTTT. Based on the CDR3 plus reference TRBV5-6 and TRBJ2-2, the full variable domain is DAGVTQSPTHLIKTRGQQVTLRCSPKSGHDTVSWYQQALGQGPQFIFQYYEEEERQRGNFPDRFSGHQFPNYSSELNVNALLLGDSALYLCASTRRGGSNTGELFFGEGSRLTVL.

The chain uses TRBV7-2 and TRBJ2-3; a weak D match, TRBD1 (7 bases). V lost 3 bases and J lost 4, with 11 bases in between. This CDR3 has 14 amino acids. In germline, CDR1 is SGHTA, CDR2 FQGNSA. CDR3 loop: CASSLDRRADTQYF. CDR3 coding DNA: TGTGCCAGCAGCTTGGACAGGAGGGCAGATACGCAGTATTTT.

The chain links TRBV9 to TRBJ2-7, with 12 bases matching TRBD1. Unmatched junction bases numbered 6, after V lost 3 bases and J lost 5 bases. CDR1 and CDR2 (germline): SGDLS, YYNGEE. The CDR3 runs to 15 residues. The CDR3 loop is CASSEGDRGLDEQYF. DNA of the CDR3: TGTGCCAGCAGCGAGGGGGACAGGGGGCTCGACGAGCAGTACTTC.

This chain uses TRBV2 with TRBJ2-5; a possible D gene is TRBD2 (6 bases). Trimming took off 5 bases at V and 5 bases at J, with 18 bases between the two ends. There are 15 residues in the CDR3. Germline V gene sequence: CDR1 SNHLY, CDR2 FYNNEI. CDR3 nucleotides: TGTGCCAGCAGTCGGGAGCCTAGCGTCCTTGAGACCCAGTACTTC. Its translation is CASSREPSVLETQYF.

About this clone: One end of the junction fails to match germline, which may point to a read error. The J gene is TRBJ2-1, the V gene TRBV5-1; tentative D call: TRBD1 (6 bases). Germline V gene lookup returns CDR1 SGHRS and CDR2 YFSETQ. The CDR3 covers 16 residues. In DNA form, the CDR3 reads TGCGCCGGCAGCTTGGCCATTGGGACAATCGGCTCCGAGCAGTTCTTC. The encoded protein is CAGSLAIGTIGSEQFF.

V is TRBV7-5 and J is TRBJ1-4; the table's D call of TRBD1 was not tested on the DNA. TRBV7-5 has pseudogene status. CDR3 size: 15 residues. DNA of the CDR3: TGTGTCAGAAGCTTCCAAACGACAGGAAATGAAAAACTGTTTTTT. Translated, it gives CVRSFQTTGNEKLFF.

The CDR3 coding sequence is TGTGCCAGCAGCTTAGGCAGGGAAGGGGGCTACACCTTC. Translating gives CASSLGREGGYTF. This chain joins TRBV7-2 and TRBJ1-2, with a tentative D call TRBD1 (5 bases). Trimming stripped 1 base from V and 8 bases from J, with 11 bases between. This CDR3 region has 13 residues. Germline CDR1 is SGHTA and CDR2 is FQGNSA.

CDR3: CAWTVTGLSTDTQYF. Written as DNA, the CDR3 is TGTGCCTGGACCGTGACAGGGTTAAGCACAGATACGCAGTATTTT. This sequence joins TRBV30 and TRBJ2-3; 7 positions match TRBD1. Germline CDR1 GTSNPN, CDR2 SVGIG (reference sequence). V was clipped by 4 bases and J by 0 bases; unmatched bases: 7. This CDR3 has 15 residues.

The chain joins TRBV28 to TRBJ2-7; D is unresolved. This CDR3 comprises 15 residues. The V gene lost 2 bases and the J gene lost 2 bases, with 13 bases spanning the gap. Germline values: CDR1 MDHEN, CDR2 SYDVKM. CDR3 DNA: TGTGCCAGCAGTTTACCCGGTGCGGATACCTACGAGCAGTACTTC. This sequence encodes CASSLPGADTYEQYF.

V gene TRBV27 combines with J gene TRBJ2-7, with D possibly matching TRBD2 (6 bases). The CDR3 sequence is 15 residues long. The germline gives CDR1 MNHEY, CDR2 SMNVEV (reference sequence). V was pared by 5 bases and J by 0 bases, with 14 bases between. The CDR3 DNA reads TGTGCCAGCAGTCTGGGAGGTGACAGCTCCTACGAGCAGTACTTC. Its protein product is CASSLGGDSSYEQYF.

V is TRBV19 and J is TRBJ2-3; TRBD2 matches at 15 bases. Germline V CDR1 and CDR2: LNHDA, SQIVND (reference sequence). The V and J ends lost 5 bases and 8 bases, in that order; junction bases with no gene match: 14. This CDR3 is built from 18 residues. CDR3 DNA: TGTGCCAGTAGTTTAGGGGGGACTAGCGGGAGGTTTCTTGTTACGCAGTATTTT. It encodes CASSLGGTSGRFLVTQYF.

This sequence joins TRBV28 and TRBJ2-3, with D possibly being TRBD2 (6 bases). The CDR3 extends over 12 amino acids. Germline values: CDR1 MDHEN, CDR2 SYDVKM. V gave up 3 bases and J gave up 8 bases, with 9 bases separating them. As DNA, the CDR3 is TGTGCCAGCAGTTTTCCCGGGGGTACGCAGTATTTT. Encoded protein: CASSFPGGTQYF.

This chain joins TRBV5-4 and TRBJ2-1; TRBD2 is a possible D gene (6 bases). V was clipped by 0 bases and J by 10 bases, with 20 bases between them. The CDR3 contains 16 residues. CDR1 and CDR2 (germline): SGHNT, YYREEE (reference sequence). The chain's CDR3 is CASSLALTRGLQEQFF. The CDR3 DNA reads TGTGCCAGCAGCTTGGCCCTGACTCGGGGGTTACAGGAGCAGTTCTTC.

This chain links TRBV11-2 with TRBJ2-1; D unresolved. The length of the CDR3 is 15 residues. Trimming stripped 0 bases from V and 0 bases from J, with 6 bases between. CDR1 and CDR2 from the germline V gene are SGHAT and FQNNGV. The CDR3 DNA reads as TGTGCCAGCAGCTTAGACAGTGGCTCCTACAATGAGCAGTTCTTC. Amino acids: CASSLDSGSYNEQFF. The full variable domain, with the rest looked up from reference TRBV11-2 and TRBJ2-1, is EAGVAQSPRYKIIEKRQSVAFWCNPISGHATLYWYQQILGQGPKLLIQFQNNGVVDDSQLPKDRFSAERLKGVDSTLKIQPAKLEDSAVYLCASSLDSGSYNEQFFGPGTRLTVL.

The V and J genes are TRBV27 and TRBJ2-3, with TRBD2 identical over 10 bases. Trimming at V came to 2 bases and at J to 5 bases, leaving 13 bases not matched to a gene. The length of the CDR3 is 18 residues. Germline V lookup: CDR1 MNHEY, CDR2 SMNVEV (reference sequence). The CDR3 DNA follows: TGTGCCAGCAGTTTAATGGTGATAGCGGGGGGCCCGGGAGATACGCAGTATTTT. Translated: CASSLMVIAGGPGDTQYF.

This clone appeared a single time. The chain recombines TRBV27 with TRBJ2-7; 9 bases are a match to TRBD2. The V segment lost 4 bases and the J segment 3 bases; nucleotides outside the gene matches: 19. There are 19 residues in the CDR3. CDR1 MNHEY and CDR2 SMNVEV come from the germline V gene (reference sequence). Here the CDR3 reads CASSSTRPLELAGIYEQYF. As DNA, the CDR3 is TGTGCCAGCAGTTCGACCCGACCACTGGAGCTAGCGGGGATCTACGAGCAGTACTTC.

The V and J genes are TRBV19 and TRBJ1-5, with TRBD1 identical over 8 bases. The CDR3 has 16 residues. Germline loops: CDR1 LNHDA, CDR2 SQIVND (reference sequence). V lost 6 bases and J lost 5; bases outside the gene matches: 12. In DNA, the CDR3 is TGTGCCAGTAGGAACCGCGGGACAGGAGATCATCAGCCCCAGCATTTT. This sequence encodes CASRNRGTGDHQPQHF.

V gene TRBV6-5 combines with J gene TRBJ2-1; weak D call: TRBD2 (6 bases). Germline CDR1 reads MNHEY; CDR2 reads SVGAGI. The V gene lost 5 bases and the J gene lost 9 bases, with 14 bases spanning the gap. The CDR3 covers 13 residues. Written as DNA, the CDR3 is TGTGCCAGCAGTCCAGCAAGAGCGGGTGAGCAGTTCTTC. As protein: CASSPARAGEQFF.

The chain couples TRBV13 to TRBJ1-2; 7 bases match TRBD1. V shed 5 bases, J shed 4 bases, and the junction held 16 bases outside the gene matches. The CDR3 totals 17 residues. CDR1 and CDR2 (germline): PRHDT, FYEKMQ (reference sequence). The CDR3 spells CASSPSIFGTAIYGYTF. CDR3 DNA sequence: TGTGCCAGCAGCCCGTCCATCTTCGGGACAGCCATCTATGGCTACACCTTC.

This clone was observed a few times. The gene calls are TRBV11-1 and TRBJ2-1; perhaps TRBD1 as D (6 bases). Trimming shortened V by 5 bases and J by 3 bases, and 14 bases separated the two germline ends. The CDR3 has 15 amino acids. Germline V gene data show CDR1 as SGHAT and CDR2 as FQDESV (reference sequence). The CDR3 DNA reads TGTGCCAGCAGCCCAAACCGGGACAACTACAATGAGCAGTTCTTC. This encodes CASSPNRDNYNEQFF. The full variable domain, with the rest looked up from reference TRBV11-1 and TRBJ2-1, is EAEVAQSPRYKITEKSQAVAFWCDPISGHATLYWYRQILGQGPELLVQFQDESVVDDSQLPKDRFSAERLKGVDSTLKIQPAELGDSAMYLCASSPNRDNYNEQFFGPGTRLTVL.

The chain combines TRBV27 with TRBJ2-1, with 8 bases identical to TRBD2. Per germline, CDR1 MNHEY and CDR2 SMNVEV (reference sequence). J was trimmed by 5 bases and V by 2 bases; bases with no gene match: 20. The CDR3 consists of 20 residues. DNA for the CDR3: TGTGCCAGCAGTTTACTACCCCTCCCTAGAGGCGGGAGGAACAACAATGAGCAGTTCTTC. This sequence encodes CASSLLPLPRGGRNNNEQFF.

The chain uses TRBV6-5 and TRBJ2-7; weak D call: TRBD1 (6 bases). Between the trimmed V and J ends, which lost 10 bases and 0 bases, there was a span of 16 bases. The CDR3 has 14 residues. Germline V gives CDR1 MNHEY, CDR2 SVGAGI. CDR3 region: CATSRTASSYEQYF. In DNA form, the CDR3 reads TGTGCCACCTCCCGGACAGCCAGCTCCTACGAGCAGTACTTC.

This chain links TRBV30 with TRBJ2-1, with D possibly matching TRBD2 (6 bases). The CDR3 runs 13 residues. V was shortened by 5 bases and J by 10 bases, with 18 bases between the two germline ends. Germline V lookup: CDR1 GTSNPN, CDR2 SVGIG (reference sequence). The CDR3 DNA is TGTGCCTGGTTCCGGGACTCCTTGGGGGAGCAGTTCTTC. It translates to CAWFRDSLGEQFF.

This clone was seen once. The chain has TRBV5-6 and TRBJ1-1; 9 bases agree with TRBD1. The CDR3 consists of 15 residues. V lost 2 bases and J lost 5; bases outside the gene matches: 7. Looked up from germline, CDR1 is SGHDT and CDR2 is YYEEEE. CDR3 sequence: CASSFRDRVGTEAFF. The DNA of the CDR3 is TGTGCCAGCAGCTTCCGGGACAGGGTGGGAACTGAAGCTTTCTTT.

The chain uses TRBV20-1 and TRBJ2-1, with D perhaps TRBD1 (5 bases). Germline CDR1 reads DFQATT; CDR2 reads SNEGSKA (reference sequence). Trimming removed 6 bases from V and 9 bases from J, with 12 bases in between. The CDR3 has 11 residues. The CDR3 spells CSADKGAEQFF. The CDR3 region has the DNA TGCAGTGCAGATAAAGGGGCTGAGCAGTTCTTC.

This rearrangement joins TRBV6-1 to TRBJ1-1, with 8 bases fitting TRBD1. This CDR3 is 15 amino acids long. The V segment lost 1 base and the J segment 3 bases; nucleotides outside the gene matches: 4. Germline V gene data show CDR1 as MNHNS and CDR2 as SASEGT. CDR3 loop: CASSEGPGGHTEAFF. The CDR3 DNA reads TGTGCCAGCAGTGAAGGGCCAGGGGGCCACACTGAAGCTTTCTTT.